This T cell receptor beta chain was captured by sequencing in a study of HIV-infected children after antiretroviral therapy interruption. Study information: Most children had recorded EBV and CMV exposure.

The sample's treatment: PENTA 11 planned treatment interruption arm or continuous ART arm. At least 24 weeks of at least three-drug ART, in children 2 to 15 years. Naive CD4+ CD45RA+ CD45RO- T cells were sorted from thawed PBMCs. The TCR library was built from RNA with a 3' RACE protocol and unique molecular identifiers. TCRdb reanalysed the 3' RACE reads using MiXCR and keeps one entry per CDR3 protein. The sample records 40,000 to 55,000 distinct CDR3 sequences, roughly 4% being singletons. Sequenced material: CD45RA+ CD4+ T cells from PBMCs, pooled from several time points, taken from a donor given antiretroviral therapy, either interrupted or continuous. The sample's subset: naive CD4+ CD45RA+ CD45RO- T cells. This sequence originates from a pool of human donors with HIV.

CDR3 coding DNA: TGTGCCATCAGTGAGTCCTTTGGTTTTCAAACCCTCGGTTGGGGAGCTTTCTTT. It codes for CAISESFGFQTLGWGAFF. The chain carries TRBV10-3 and TRBJ1-1; no reliable D call. V gave up 0 bases and J gave up 10 bases, with 27 bases separating them. This CDR3 has 18 amino acids. In germline, CDR1 is ENHRY, CDR2 SYGVKD.